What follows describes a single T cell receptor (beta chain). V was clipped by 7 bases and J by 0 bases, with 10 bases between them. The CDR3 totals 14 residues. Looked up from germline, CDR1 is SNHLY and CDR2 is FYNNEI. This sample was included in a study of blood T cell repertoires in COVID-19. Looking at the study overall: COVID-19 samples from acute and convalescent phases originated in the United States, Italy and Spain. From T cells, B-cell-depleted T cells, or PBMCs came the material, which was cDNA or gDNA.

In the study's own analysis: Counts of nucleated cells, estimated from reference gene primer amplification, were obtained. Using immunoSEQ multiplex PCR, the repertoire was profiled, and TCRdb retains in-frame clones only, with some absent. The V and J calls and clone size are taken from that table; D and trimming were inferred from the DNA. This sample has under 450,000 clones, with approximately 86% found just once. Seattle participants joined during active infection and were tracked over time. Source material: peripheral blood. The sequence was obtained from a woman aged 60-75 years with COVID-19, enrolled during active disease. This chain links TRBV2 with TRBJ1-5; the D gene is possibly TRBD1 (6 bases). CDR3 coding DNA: TGTGCCAGCACTGGACAGTCTAGCAATCAGCCCCAGCATTTT. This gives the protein CASTGQSSNQPQHF.